The 21 T cell receptor beta chains in this list originate from one sample, sequenced in a study of cytotoxic CD8 clonotypes in ibrutinib-treated CLL. The protocol was immunoSEQ multiplex PCR, while the TCRdb copy is restricted to in-frame clones and leaves out a portion. The sample holds some 350,000 clones; approximately 67% are singletons and the top ten take roughly 6%. The sequences come from PBMCs, collected after 36 months of ibrutinib treatment. Source of these receptors: a human donor with chronic lymphocytic leukemia.

V gene TRBV7-8 combines with J gene TRBJ1-5, with 10 bases identical to TRBD1. Germline assignment: CDR1 SGHVS and CDR2 FQNEAQ. This CDR3 has 16 amino acids. The junction had 5 bases not matched to a gene; V was cut back by 2 bases and J by 4 bases. For the CDR3, the DNA is TGTGCCAGCAGCTTAAGGGACAGGGGAATTAATCAGCCCCAGCATTTT. Translated: CASSLRDRGINQPQHF. Combining the CDR3 with reference TRBV7-8 and TRBJ1-5 gives the whole variable domain GAGVSQSPRYKVAKRGQDVALRCDPISGHVSLFWYQQALGQGPEFLTYFQNEAQLDKSGLPSDRFFAERPEGSVSTLKIQRTQQEDSAVYLCASSLRDRGINQPQHFGDGTRLSIL.

V and J are TRBV4-3 and TRBJ2-7; TRBD1 agrees at 8 bases. The CDR3 runs to 15 residues. CDR1 and CDR2 (germline): LGHNA, YSLEER. The trim removed 0 bases at V and 4 bases at J, leaving 5 bases unmatched. CDR3 region: CASSQDRGLGYEQYF. CDR3 DNA: TGCGCCAGCAGCCAAGACAGGGGGCTGGGGTACGAGCAGTACTTC.

The V gene is TRBV7-6, the J gene TRBJ2-1; D call uncertain. The CDR3 has 14 amino acids. The V end lost 2 bases, the J end lost 5 bases, and 10 bases lay between the germline ends. Germline assignment: CDR1 SGHVS and CDR2 FNYEAQ. Here the CDR3 DNA reads TGTGCCAGCAGCTTACGTTTACTCCACAATGAGCAGTTCTTC. Protein: CASSLRLLHNEQFF.

J is TRBJ2-5 and V is TRBV7-2, with no clear D. Trimming removed 5 bases from V and 4 bases from J, with 11 bases in between. Germline assignment: CDR1 SGHTA and CDR2 FQGNSA. This CDR3 has 13 amino acids. This chain's CDR3 is CASSHGRRETQYF. The CDR3 region has the DNA TGTGCCAGCAGCCACGGCCGCAGAGAGACCCAGTACTTC.

The rearrangement joins TRBV5-1 to TRBJ2-1; D tentatively fits TRBD1 or TRBD2 (5 bases each). The germline CDR1 and CDR2 sequences are SGHRS and YFSETQ. Trimming cost V 4 bases and J 2 bases, with 19 bases left between them. The CDR3 totals 17 residues. CDR3 protein: CASSLTPGRYTYNEQFF. Written as DNA, the CDR3 is TGCGCCAGCAGCCTCACCCCGGGGCGCTATACCTACAATGAGCAGTTCTTC.

The chain combines TRBV18 with TRBJ2-5; no clear D. The V end was cut by 4 bases, the J end by 3 bases, with 6 bases between. The V gene's germline CDR1 is KGHSH and CDR2 LQKENI. The CDR3 sequence is 12 residues long. CDR3 region: CASSRLKETQYF. The CDR3, as DNA: TGTGCCAGCTCACGGCTAAAAGAGACCCAGTACTTC.

The chain uses TRBV28 and TRBJ1-2; D is undetermined. Trimming removed 6 bases at V and 8 bases at J, with 13 bases between. Germline CDR1 MDHEN, CDR2 SYDVKM. The length of the CDR3 is 12 residues. The CDR3 protein is CASRGPGEGYTF. The CDR3 bases are TGTGCCAGCAGAGGCCCCGGGGAAGGCTACACCTTC.

A few counts support this clone. V usage is TRBV25-1 and J usage is TRBJ1-2; TRBD1 is a possible D gene (5 bases). The CDR3 has 13 amino acids. V lost 3 bases, J lost 1 base, and 6 bases lay in between. CDR1 is MGHDK, CDR2 SYGVNS, per germline. The CDR3 is CASSEDNNYGYTF. CDR3 sequence (DNA): TGTGCCAGCAGTGAGGACAATAACTATGGCTACACCTTC.

The V and J genes are TRBV5-1 and TRBJ2-1, with unresolved D. Trimming took 2 bases from V and 3 from J, leaving 9 bases between them. Germline-derived CDR1 and CDR2 are SGHRS and YFSETQ. The CDR3 has 14 amino acids. The CDR3 protein is CASSFKSNYNEQFF. The CDR3 nucleotides are TGCGCCAGCAGCTTTAAATCTAACTACAATGAGCAGTTCTTC.

The V and J genes are TRBV10-3 and TRBJ2-7; D uncertain. Germline loops: CDR1 ENHRY, CDR2 SYGVKD. The CDR3 spans 14 residues. Trimming pared 3 bases from V and 2 bases from J, leaving 11 bases between. CDR3: CAISDLPLTYEQYF. DNA of the CDR3: TGTGCCATCAGTGATTTGCCACTTACCTACGAGCAGTACTTC.

The rearrangement joins TRBV27 to TRBJ2-7; TRBD2 aligns across 12 bases. Germline values: CDR1 MNHEY, CDR2 SMNVEV (reference sequence). This CDR3 comprises 14 residues. V trimming: 5 bases; J trimming: 4 bases; junction bases outside the gene matches: 3. As DNA, the CDR3 is TGTGCCAGCAGTCGGACTAGCGGGATGTACGAGCAGTACTTC. The encoded protein is CASSRTSGMYEQYF.

In this sample, this clone turned up a few times. CDR3: CASSLGTTPLSYNEQFF. The CDR3 DNA follows: TGTGCCAGCAGTTTAGGGACGACCCCGCTCTCCTACAATGAGCAGTTCTTC. This chain connects TRBV27 to TRBJ2-1; D tentatively reads TRBD1 or TRBD2 (5 bases each). This CDR3 is 17 amino acids long. V shed 2 bases and J shed 0 bases, with 14 bases lying between them. Germline loops: CDR1 MNHEY, CDR2 SMNVEV (reference sequence).

About this clone itself: This same CDR3 is encoded by further DNA sequences in the sample. The chain joins TRBV5-1 to TRBJ2-5; the D is unclear. Germline V CDR1 and CDR2: SGHRS, YFSETQ. Trimming shortened V by 0 bases and J by 5 bases, and 8 bases separated the two germline ends. CDR3 size: 13 residues. CDR3 DNA sequence: TGCGCCAGCAGCTTGGTGGCACGGGAGACCCAGTACTTC. This gives the protein CASSLVARETQYF. The variable domain in full, completed from reference TRBV5-1 and TRBJ2-5, reads KAGVTQTPRYLIKTRGQQVTLSCSPISGHRSVSWYQQTPGQGLQFLFEYFSETQRNKGNFPGRFSGRQFSNSRSEMNVSTLELGDSALYLCASSLVARETQYFGPGTRLLVL.

V usage is TRBV10-3 and J usage is TRBJ1-1, with 11 positions matching TRBD1. This CDR3 is 14 amino acids long. V was clipped by 4 bases and J by 4 bases; unmatched bases: 2. Germline CDR1 reads ENHRY; CDR2 reads SYGVKD. CDR3 protein: CAISGDRGVTEAFF. The DNA of the CDR3 is TGTGCCATCAGTGGGGACAGGGGGGTCACTGAAGCTTTCTTT.

J is TRBJ2-7 and V is TRBV6-1, with D possibly being TRBD1 or TRBD2 (6 bases each). Trimming stripped 6 bases from V and 0 bases from J, with 15 bases between. The CDR3 runs 15 residues. CDR1 is MNHNS and CDR2 is SASEGT in the germline V gene. CDR3 DNA sequence: TGTGCCAGCAGCCGGGGGCTCATGAGCTCCTACGAGCAGTACTTC. Protein: CASSRGLMSSYEQYF.

This clone was observed a handful of times. The chain employs TRBV4-3 and TRBJ2-7; tentatively, D is TRBD2 (5 bases). Germline V CDR1 and CDR2: LGHNA, YSLEER. The ends were cut back, 1 base at V and 2 bases at J, with 21 bases in the middle. There are 18 residues in the CDR3. For the CDR3, the DNA is TGCGCCAGCAGCCAAGTGGTTGGGGAGCAATTCTTTACCTACGAGCAGTACTTC. Residues: CASSQVVGEQFFTYEQYF.

This clone was counted a few times. The chain has TRBV21-1 and TRBJ2-7; the table gives TRBD2 as D, unverified against the DNA. TRBV21-1 is assigned pseudogene status. CDR3 length equals 16 residues. For the CDR3, the DNA is TGTGCCAGCATCCTGGACCGAGCGGGACCGTCCTACGAGCAGTACTTC. Protein: CASILDRAGPSYEQYF.

Points on this clone: Distinct nucleotide sequences in the sample also encode this CDR3. The chain has TRBV7-8 and TRBJ2-7, with a tentative D call TRBD2 (5 bases). Germline V gene data show CDR1 as SGHVS and CDR2 as FQNEAQ. The CDR3 has 13 residues. Trimming pared 3 bases from V and 4 bases from J, leaving 10 bases between. CDR3: CASSFGGGYEQYF. CDR3 coding DNA: TGTGCCAGCAGCTTTGGAGGAGGATACGAGCAGTACTTC.

V and J are TRBV29-1 and TRBJ2-7; 7 bases are shared with TRBD2. Germline values: CDR1 SQVTM, CDR2 ANQGSEA. The junction had 13 bases not matched to a gene; V was cut back by 4 bases and J by 4 bases. CDR3 length equals 15 residues. The CDR3 protein is CSVATRTRRIYEQYF. CDR3 DNA sequence: TGCAGCGTTGCTACCCGGACTAGACGGATTTACGAGCAGTACTTC.

For this clone: At one end, the junction sequence differs from germline, possibly due to a read error. The chain employs TRBV6-5 and TRBJ2-3, with TRBD2 matching 8 bases. The CDR3 totals 15 residues. The germline V gene has CDR1 MNHEY and CDR2 SVGAGI. CDR3 DNA: TGTGCCAGCAGTTACTCGGGACTAGGAGACAACCTACAGGATTTT. Its protein product is CASSYSGLGDNLQDF.

The chain carries TRBV18 and TRBJ2-7; 8 bases map to TRBD1. Trimming removed 0 bases from V and 5 bases from J; junction bases left unmatched: 6. The CDR3 is made up of 15 amino acids. The germline CDR1 and CDR2 sequences are KGHSH and LQKENI. CDR3 sequence: CASSPPGTGINEQYF. The CDR3 DNA follows: TGTGCCAGCTCACCACCGGGGACAGGTATTAACGAGCAGTACTTC.